A selection of T cell receptor beta chains follows, all from one sample in a study of regulatory T cells in long-lasting Graves disease. TCRdb recomputed calls from the multiplex PCR reads with MiXCR, one row per CDR3 protein. The table records around 340,000 distinct CDR3 sequences, around 20% of them present only once. Sequenced here: peripheral blood mononuclear cells (PBMCs), sampled when the disease was refractory, from a patient treated with antithyroid drugs. These receptors were taken from a female donor with Graves disease. CDR3s include the opening cysteine and the closing phenylalanine or tryptophan.

j_call: TRBJ1-6; v_call: TRBV19; cdr3_aa: CASREVAGPSPLHF
j_call: TRBJ2-2; v_call: TRBV2; cdr3_aa: CTSSESSMGGELFF
j_call: TRBJ2-7; v_call: TRBV13; cdr3_aa: CASSFVGRYHEQYF
j_call: TRBJ2-7; v_call: TRBV4-1; cdr3_aa: CASSQGGREQYF
j_call: TRBJ2-5; v_call: TRBV12-3/TRBV12-4; cdr3_aa: CASSTGTRWYQETQYF
j_call: TRBJ2-7; v_call: TRBV6-1; cdr3_aa: CASKGTPGYEQYF
j_call: TRBJ1-5; v_call: TRBV7-8; cdr3_aa: CASSLRDRVSQPQHF
j_call: TRBJ1-6; v_call: TRBV5-5; cdr3_aa: CASSLGGQGYSPLHF
j_call: TRBJ2-7; v_call: TRBV18; cdr3_aa: CASSPTGYYEQYF
j_call: TRBJ2-7; v_call: TRBV19; cdr3_aa: CASSRGQAPISYEQYF
j_call: TRBJ1-2; v_call: TRBV4-3; cdr3_aa: CASSQEWRAPWGGYTF
j_call: TRBJ2-3; v_call: TRBV28; cdr3_aa: CASSPSLTSGRAEKYF
j_call: TRBJ1-4; v_call: TRBV4-2; cdr3_aa: CASSQTQGASEKLFF